These 16 T cell receptor beta chains were sequenced from one sample in a study of early T cells in non-severe SARS-CoV-2 infection listed by TCRdb under 2021. The library was obtained by 5' RACE. The instrument given in TCRdb is NextSeq 500. The public reads were reanalyzed by TCRdb: fastp trimming at Q25, MiXCR alignment, in-frame beta chains only. Rows with one shared CDR3 protein collapse into an entry with the most common genes and DNA. The sample yields around 47,000 distinct CDR3 sequences; 11% were counted once. 20% to 25% of the sample goes to the ten largest clones. The sequenced sample was whole blood. These receptors originate from an adult who was a healthcare worker with PCR-confirmed SARS-CoV-2 infection or an uninfected control (not recorded which).

This clonotype was detected many times. The chain couples TRBV30 to TRBJ1-2, with 7 nucleotides matching TRBD1. V was pared by 3 bases and J by 5 bases, with 3 bases of the junction left unmatched. CDR1 and CDR2 (germline): GTSNPN, SVGIG (reference sequence). CDR3 length: 12 amino acids. CDR3 DNA sequence: TGTGCCTGGAGCGCACAGGGGTATGGCTACACCTTC. It codes for CAWSAQGYGYTF.

The chain couples TRBV28 to TRBJ1-2, with 10 bases lining up with TRBD1. The CDR3 contains 16 residues. With V trimmed by 6 bases and J by 1 base, 8 bases remained unmatched. CDR1 and CDR2 from the germline V gene are MDHEN and SYDVKM. The CDR3 region is CASRGTGAGINYGYTF. DNA of the CDR3: TGTGCCAGCAGGGGGACAGGGGCCGGAATTAACTATGGCTACACCTTC.

This clonotype was seen ten or more times. The V call is TRBV11-2, the J call TRBJ2-5, with 15 bases matching TRBD2. The CDR3 runs to 16 residues. Trimming cost V 4 bases and J 1 base; bases outside gene matches: 1. Germline-derived CDR1 and CDR2 are SGHAT and FQNNGV. The CDR3 here is CASSWTSGGGQETQYF. CDR3 bases: TGTGCCAGCAGCTGGACTAGCGGGGGGGGCCAAGAGACCCAGTACTTC.

In the case of this clonotype: A single base separates this from a much larger clone, so it may be a read error. The chain couples TRBV7-3 to TRBJ2-2, with TRBD1 identical over 7 bases. The CDR3 runs 17 residues. Per germline, CDR1 SGHTA and CDR2 FQGTGA. The CDR3 DNA sequence: TGTGCCAGCAGCTTAAGTCCAGGGGGAACGAACACCGGGGAGCGGTTTTTT. It is translated as CASSLSPGGTNTGERFF. Supplemented by reference TRBV7-3 and TRBJ2-2, the full variable domain reads GAGVSQTPSNKVTEKGKYVELRCDPISGHTALYWYRQSLGQGPEFLIYFQGTGAADDSGLPNDRFFAVRPEGSVSTLKIQRTERGDSAVYLCASSLSPGGTNTGERFFGEGSRLTVL.

The genes are TRBV6-5 and TRBJ1-2, with 11 bases matching TRBD1. This CDR3 contains 17 residues. Germline V lookup: CDR1 MNHEY, CDR2 SVGAGI. V was pared by 6 bases and J by 3 bases, with 12 bases of the junction left unmatched. DNA of the CDR3: TGTGCCAGCAGGACCCCACCCGGGACAGGGGGATACTATGGCTACACCTTC. Its protein is CASRTPPGTGGYYGYTF.

The chain uses TRBV28 and TRBJ2-7; 7 bases are a match to TRBD1. V shed 6 bases and J 2 bases; nucleotides not matched to a gene: 7. CDR1 and CDR2 (germline): MDHEN, SYDVKM. The CDR3 runs 14 residues. The CDR3 nucleotides read TGTGCCAGCAGCCCCGGGACAGCCACCTACGAGCAGTACTTC. Translating it yields CASSPGTATYEQYF.

Many counts were recorded for this clonotype. The chain recombines TRBV28 with TRBJ1-1, with D unclear. V dropped 7 bases and J dropped 1 base, with 7 bases sitting between them. Germline V gene data show CDR1 as MDHEN and CDR2 as SYDVKM. This CDR3 comprises 12 residues. The CDR3 is CASTDGNTEAFF. CDR3 DNA: TGTGCCAGCACAGACGGGAACACTGAAGCTTTCTTT.

This clonotype was seen repeatedly, ten times or more. This chain joins TRBV12-5 and TRBJ2-1, with D perhaps TRBD2 (7 bases). This CDR3 spans 16 amino acids. The V gene lost 0 bases and the J gene lost 6 bases, with 15 bases spanning the gap. The germline gives CDR1 LGHNT, CDR2 FRNRAP. For the CDR3, the DNA is TGTGCTAGTGGTTTGGTACTCAGGGGAGGGGGCAATGAGCAGTTCTTC. Protein: CASGLVLRGGGNEQFF. The variable domain in full, with the rest retrieved from reference TRBV12-5 and TRBJ2-1, is DARVTQTPRHKVTEMGQEVTMRCQPILGHNTVFWYRQTMMQGLELLAYFRNRAPLDDSGMPKDRFSAEMPDATLATLKIQPSEPRDSAVYFCASGLVLRGGGNEQFFGPGTRLTVL.

This clonotype was recorded at least ten times. This chain connects TRBV20-1 to TRBJ1-1; TRBD1 aligns across 10 bases. This CDR3 is built from 14 residues. With V trimmed by 3 bases and J by 5 bases, 6 bases remained unmatched. Germline CDR1 is DFQATT and CDR2 is SNEGSKA (reference sequence). The CDR3 spells CSASETGGGTEAFF. CDR3 sequence (DNA): TGCAGTGCTAGCGAGACAGGGGGCGGAACTGAAGCTTTCTTT.

This clonotype was seen a few times. This chain connects TRBV28 to TRBJ2-3; D remains ambiguous. The V end was cut by 6 bases, the J end by 5 bases, with 3 bases between. The CDR3 runs 10 residues. Germline-derived CDR1 and CDR2 are MDHEN and SYDVKM. The CDR3 DNA reads TGTGCCAGCAGCTTAGATACGCAGTATTTT. Its protein is CASSLDTQYF.

The CDR3 spells CASSLPQLAGIQETQYF. The CDR3 coding sequence is TGTGCCAGCAGCTTACCCCAACTAGCGGGGATTCAAGAGACCCAGTACTTC. This chain connects TRBV7-9 to TRBJ2-5, with 10 positions matching TRBD2. Looked up from germline, CDR1 is SEHNR and CDR2 is FQNEAQ (reference sequence). This CDR3 is 17 amino acids long. Trimming removed 2 bases from V and 2 bases from J; junction bases left unmatched: 8.

This clonotype was counted between two and nine times. The V and J genes are TRBV11-2 and TRBJ2-1, with D possibly being TRBD1 (5 bases). The germline V gene has CDR1 SGHAT and CDR2 FQNNGV. Trimming shortened V by 1 base and J by 8 bases, and 12 bases separated the two germline ends. The CDR3 runs to 14 residues. The CDR3 is CASSLVARADEQFF. The CDR3 DNA reads as TGTGCCAGCAGCTTAGTGGCCAGGGCGGATGAGCAGTTCTTC.

This clonotype was detected many times. The gene calls are TRBV2 and TRBJ1-2; D unclear. The V and J ends lost 8 bases and 7 bases respectively, with 14 bases between them. There are 12 residues in the CDR3. Per germline, CDR1 SNHLY and CDR2 FYNNEI. Written as DNA, the CDR3 is TGTGCCAGCGGGCCGTGGAGGAGTGGCTACACCTTC. Translation: CASGPWRSGYTF. Using reference TRBV2 and TRBJ1-2 for the parts outside the CDR3, the full variable domain is EPEVTQTPSHQVTQMGQEVILRCVPISNHLYFYWYRQILGQKVEFLVSFYNNEISEKSEIFDDQFSVERPDGSNFTLKIRSTKLEDSAMYFCASGPWRSGYTFGSGTRLTVV.

This clonotype was seen at least ten times. V gene TRBV28 combines with J gene TRBJ2-7; D ambiguous. This CDR3 has 14 amino acids. Germline V gene lookup returns CDR1 MDHEN and CDR2 SYDVKM. V was clipped by 3 bases and J by 2 bases, with 11 bases between them. The DNA for the CDR3 is TGTGCCAGCAGTTTTCTGTCGGAAACCTACGAGCAGTACTTC. Its translation is CASSFLSETYEQYF.

The chain employs TRBV4-2 and TRBJ2-7; 12 bases agree with TRBD1. CDR1 is LGHNA, CDR2 YNFKEQ, per germline. V lost 0 bases and J lost 3; bases outside the gene matches: 3. This CDR3 comprises 16 residues. In DNA form, the CDR3 reads TGTGCCAGCAGCCAAGAGGGGACAGGGGGCGTCTACGAGCAGTACTTC. It specifies CASSQEGTGGVYEQYF.

The rearrangement joins TRBV12-3 or TRBV12-4 to TRBJ1-6, with a possible D match to TRBD1 (6 bases). This CDR3 spans 15 amino acids. Trimming left V 0 bases short and J 9 bases short, with 12 bases between. CDR3 sequence (DNA): TGTGCCAGCAGTTTAGCCAGGGGAGAAGGTTCACCCCTCCACTTT. Translating it yields CASSLARGEGSPLHF.